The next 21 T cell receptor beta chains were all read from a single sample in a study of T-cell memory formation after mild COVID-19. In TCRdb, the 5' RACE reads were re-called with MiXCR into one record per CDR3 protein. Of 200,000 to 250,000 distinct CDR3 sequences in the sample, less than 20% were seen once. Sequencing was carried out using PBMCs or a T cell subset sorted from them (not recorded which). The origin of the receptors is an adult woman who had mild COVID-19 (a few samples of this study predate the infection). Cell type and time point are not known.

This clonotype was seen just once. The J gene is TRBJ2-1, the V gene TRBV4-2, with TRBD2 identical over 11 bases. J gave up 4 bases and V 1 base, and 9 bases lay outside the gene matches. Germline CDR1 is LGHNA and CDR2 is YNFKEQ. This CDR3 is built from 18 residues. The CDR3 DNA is TGTGCCAGCAGCCAAGCGGAGTTTGGGACTAGCGGATACAATGAGCAGTTCTTC. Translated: CASSQAEFGTSGYNEQFF.

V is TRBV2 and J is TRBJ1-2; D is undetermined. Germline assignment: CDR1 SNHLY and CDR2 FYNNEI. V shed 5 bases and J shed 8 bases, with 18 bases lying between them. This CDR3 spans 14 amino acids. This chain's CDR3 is CASSREGQFEGYTF. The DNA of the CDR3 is TGTGCCAGCAGTCGCGAAGGGCAATTTGAAGGCTACACCTTC.

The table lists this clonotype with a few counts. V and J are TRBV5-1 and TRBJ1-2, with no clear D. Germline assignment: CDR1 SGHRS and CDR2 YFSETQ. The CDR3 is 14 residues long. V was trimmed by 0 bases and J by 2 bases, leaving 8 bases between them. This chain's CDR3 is CASSLASLNYGYTF. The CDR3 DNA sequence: TGCGCCAGCAGCTTGGCGTCCCTGAACTATGGCTACACCTTC.

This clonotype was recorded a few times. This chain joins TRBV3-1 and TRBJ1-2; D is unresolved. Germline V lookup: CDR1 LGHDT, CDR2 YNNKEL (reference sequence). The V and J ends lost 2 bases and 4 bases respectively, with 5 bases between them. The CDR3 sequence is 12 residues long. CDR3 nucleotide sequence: TGTGCCAGCAGCCAAAGATCCTATGGCTACACCTTC. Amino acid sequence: CASSQRSYGYTF.

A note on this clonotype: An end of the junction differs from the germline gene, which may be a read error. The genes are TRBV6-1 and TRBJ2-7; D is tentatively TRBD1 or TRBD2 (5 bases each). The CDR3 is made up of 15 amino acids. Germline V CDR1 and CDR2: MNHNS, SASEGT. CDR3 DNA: TGTGCCAGCTGTGACGGTCGGGGCAACCGCTACGAGCAGTACTTC. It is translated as CASCDGRGNRYEQYF.

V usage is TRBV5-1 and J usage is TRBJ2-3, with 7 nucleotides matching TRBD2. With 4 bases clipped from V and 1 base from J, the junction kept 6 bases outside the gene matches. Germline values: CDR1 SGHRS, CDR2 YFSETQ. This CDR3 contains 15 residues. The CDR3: CASSPREWGTDTQYF. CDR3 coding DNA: TGCGCCAGCAGCCCGCGGGAGTGGGGCACAGATACGCAGTATTTT.

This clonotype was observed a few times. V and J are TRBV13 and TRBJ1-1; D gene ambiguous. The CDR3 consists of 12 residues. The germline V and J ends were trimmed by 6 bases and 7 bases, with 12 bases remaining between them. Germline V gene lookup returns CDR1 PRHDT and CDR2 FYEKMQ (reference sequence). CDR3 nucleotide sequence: TGTGCCAGCAGTCAGACGCGGGGTGAAGCTTTCTTT. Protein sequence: CASSQTRGEAFF.

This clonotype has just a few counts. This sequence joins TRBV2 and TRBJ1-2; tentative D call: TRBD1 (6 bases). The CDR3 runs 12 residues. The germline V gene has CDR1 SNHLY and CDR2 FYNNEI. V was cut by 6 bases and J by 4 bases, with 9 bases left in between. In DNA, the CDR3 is TGTGCCAGCAGGGTGACAGGCTATGGCTACACCTTC. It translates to CASRVTGYGYTF.

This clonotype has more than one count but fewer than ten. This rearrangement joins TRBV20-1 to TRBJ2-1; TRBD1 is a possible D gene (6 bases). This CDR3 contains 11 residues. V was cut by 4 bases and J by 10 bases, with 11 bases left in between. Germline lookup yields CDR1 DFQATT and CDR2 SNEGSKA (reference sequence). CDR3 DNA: TGCAGTGCTACAGGGGATCTCGAGCAGTTCTTC. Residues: CSATGDLEQFF.

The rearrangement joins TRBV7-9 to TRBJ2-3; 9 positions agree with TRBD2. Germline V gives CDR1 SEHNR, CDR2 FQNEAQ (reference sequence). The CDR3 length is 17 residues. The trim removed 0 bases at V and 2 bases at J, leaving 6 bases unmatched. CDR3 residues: CASSLAGTSKTTDTQYF. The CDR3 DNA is TGTGCCAGCAGCTTAGCCGGGACTAGCAAAACCACAGATACGCAGTATTTT. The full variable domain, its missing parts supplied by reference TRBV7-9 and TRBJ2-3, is DTGVSQNPRHKITKRGQNVTFRCDPISEHNRLYWYRQTLGQGPEFLTYFQNEAQLEKSRLLSDRFSAERPKGSFSTLEIQRTEQGDSAMYLCASSLAGTSKTTDTQYFGPGTRLTVL.

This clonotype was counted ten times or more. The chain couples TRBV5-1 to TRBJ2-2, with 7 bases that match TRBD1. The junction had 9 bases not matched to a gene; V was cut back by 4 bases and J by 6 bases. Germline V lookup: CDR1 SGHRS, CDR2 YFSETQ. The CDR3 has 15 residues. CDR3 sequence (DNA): TGCGCCAGCAGCAAAGGGGACAGCCTCCCCGGGGAGCTGTTTTTT. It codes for CASSKGDSLPGELFF.

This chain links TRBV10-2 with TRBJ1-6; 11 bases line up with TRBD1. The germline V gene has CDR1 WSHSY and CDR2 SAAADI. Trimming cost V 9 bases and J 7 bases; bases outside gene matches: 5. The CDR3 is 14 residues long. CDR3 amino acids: CASKGQGDNSPLHF. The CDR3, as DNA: TGCGCCAGTAAGGGACAGGGGGACAATTCACCCCTCCACTTT.

CDR3 nucleotides: TGTGCCACCAGTGAAACCACGGGGGGGGGTTCGGAGACCCAGTACTTC. Protein: CATSETTGGGSETQYF. The genes are TRBV24-1 and TRBJ2-5; 8 positions agree with TRBD2. CDR3 length: 16 residues. Germline V gene data show CDR1 as KGHDR and CDR2 as SFDVKD. V dropped 4 bases and J dropped 5; count of bases not matched to a gene: 11.

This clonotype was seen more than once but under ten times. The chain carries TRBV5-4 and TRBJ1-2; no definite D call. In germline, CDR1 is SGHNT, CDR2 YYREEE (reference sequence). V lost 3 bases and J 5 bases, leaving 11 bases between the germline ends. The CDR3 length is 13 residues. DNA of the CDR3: TGTGCCAGCAGCTCGGACGGAATATATGGCTACACCTTC. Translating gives CASSSDGIYGYTF.

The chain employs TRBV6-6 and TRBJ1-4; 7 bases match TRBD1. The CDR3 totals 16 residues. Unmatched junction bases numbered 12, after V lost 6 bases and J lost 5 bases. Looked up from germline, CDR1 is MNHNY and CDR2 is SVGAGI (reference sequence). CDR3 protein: CASSPREGTANEKLFF. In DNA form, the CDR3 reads TGTGCCAGCAGCCCGCGAGAGGGGACAGCGAATGAAAAACTGTTTTTT.

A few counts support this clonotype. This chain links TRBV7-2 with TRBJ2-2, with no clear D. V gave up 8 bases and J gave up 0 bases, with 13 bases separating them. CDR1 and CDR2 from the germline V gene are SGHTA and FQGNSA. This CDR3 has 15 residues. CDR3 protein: CASREVGPNTGELFF. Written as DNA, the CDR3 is TGTGCCAGCCGCGAGGTGGGCCCGAACACCGGGGAGCTGTTTTTT.

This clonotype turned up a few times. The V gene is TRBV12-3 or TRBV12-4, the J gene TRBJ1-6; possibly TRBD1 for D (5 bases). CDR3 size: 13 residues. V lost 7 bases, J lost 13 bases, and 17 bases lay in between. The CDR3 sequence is CASNFGGGQPLHF. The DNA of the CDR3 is TGTGCCAGCAACTTCGGGGGGGGTCAGCCCCTCCACTTT.

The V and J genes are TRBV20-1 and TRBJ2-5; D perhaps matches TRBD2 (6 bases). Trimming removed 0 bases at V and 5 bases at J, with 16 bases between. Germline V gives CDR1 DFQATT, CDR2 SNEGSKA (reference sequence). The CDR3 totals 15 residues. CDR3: CSARDLGGWSETQYF. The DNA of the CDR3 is TGCAGTGCTAGAGATCTGGGAGGTTGGTCCGAGACCCAGTACTTC.

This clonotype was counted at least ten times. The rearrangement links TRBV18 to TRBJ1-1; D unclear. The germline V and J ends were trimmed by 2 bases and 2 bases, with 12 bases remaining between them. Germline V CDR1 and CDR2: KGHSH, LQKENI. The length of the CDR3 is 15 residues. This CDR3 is CASSPKHGTNTEAFF. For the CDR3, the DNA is TGTGCCAGCTCACCAAAACACGGCACAAACACTGAAGCTTTCTTT.

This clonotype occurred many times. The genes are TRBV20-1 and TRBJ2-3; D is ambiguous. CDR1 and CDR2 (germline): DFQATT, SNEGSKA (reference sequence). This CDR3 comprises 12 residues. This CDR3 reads CRLGETTDTQYF. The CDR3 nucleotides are TGCAGACTTGGGGAAACCACAGATACGCAGTATTTT.

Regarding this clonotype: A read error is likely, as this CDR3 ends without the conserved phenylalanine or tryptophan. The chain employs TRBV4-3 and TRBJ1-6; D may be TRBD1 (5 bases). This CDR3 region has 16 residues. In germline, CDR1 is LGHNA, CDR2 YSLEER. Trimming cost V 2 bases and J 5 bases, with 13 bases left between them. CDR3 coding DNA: TGCGCCAGCAGCCAATCGGGCCGGGGGAATAATTCACCCCTCCACCTT. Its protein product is CASSQSGRGNNSPLHL.